Reported below is one T cell receptor (beta chain). Methods used by the authors: Nucleated cell number was recorded as an estimate derived from reference gene primer amplification. The assay was immunoSEQ multiplex PCR, and TCRdb's table has in-frame clones only and misses some. V and J calls plus clone size are reproduced from that table; the DNA served to infer D and trimming. The sample yields some 67,000 clones, more than 75% seen once. This entry comes from a study of blood T cell repertoires in COVID-19. The wider study: Samples representing acute and convalescent COVID-19 were sourced from the United States, Italy and Spain. T cells, B-cell-depleted T cells, or PBMCs supplied cDNA or gDNA.

Germline V gene lookup returns CDR1 ENHRY and CDR2 SYGVKD. Trimming took off 7 bases at V and 6 bases at J, with 19 bases between the two ends. The CDR3 sequence is 15 residues long. The sequenced sample was peripheral blood. The TCR sequence derives from an older woman with acute or convalescent COVID-19. The rearrangement joins TRBV10-3 to TRBJ1-5, with D tentatively TRBD1 (5 bases). CDR3 loop: CAITDRNMTCQPQHF. In nucleotides, the CDR3 is TGTGCCATCACCGACAGAAACATGACCTGTCAGCCCCAGCATTTT.